This T cell receptor beta chain emerged from a study of blood T cell repertoires in COVID-19. The V gene end was trimmed by 4 bases and the J gene end by 8 bases; junction bases not matched to a gene: 7. Germline lookup yields CDR1 SGHNT and CDR2 YENEEA. The CDR3 contains 14 residues. TCRdb's table, derived via immunoSEQ multiplex PCR, lists solely in-frame clones and lacks some. The repertoire holds 150,000 to 170,000 clones, with roughly four fifths as singletons. This sequence joins TRBV11-3 and TRBJ2-1; 8 positions match TRBD2. The sequence was obtained from a man between 50 and 59 years old who had recovered from COVID-19. Sequencing used PBMCs or T cells enriched from blood (not recorded which). CDR3 nucleotide sequence: TGTGCCAGCAGCTCCCCGGGGGGGCTATATGAGCAGTTCTTC. This translates into CASSSPGGLYEQFF.